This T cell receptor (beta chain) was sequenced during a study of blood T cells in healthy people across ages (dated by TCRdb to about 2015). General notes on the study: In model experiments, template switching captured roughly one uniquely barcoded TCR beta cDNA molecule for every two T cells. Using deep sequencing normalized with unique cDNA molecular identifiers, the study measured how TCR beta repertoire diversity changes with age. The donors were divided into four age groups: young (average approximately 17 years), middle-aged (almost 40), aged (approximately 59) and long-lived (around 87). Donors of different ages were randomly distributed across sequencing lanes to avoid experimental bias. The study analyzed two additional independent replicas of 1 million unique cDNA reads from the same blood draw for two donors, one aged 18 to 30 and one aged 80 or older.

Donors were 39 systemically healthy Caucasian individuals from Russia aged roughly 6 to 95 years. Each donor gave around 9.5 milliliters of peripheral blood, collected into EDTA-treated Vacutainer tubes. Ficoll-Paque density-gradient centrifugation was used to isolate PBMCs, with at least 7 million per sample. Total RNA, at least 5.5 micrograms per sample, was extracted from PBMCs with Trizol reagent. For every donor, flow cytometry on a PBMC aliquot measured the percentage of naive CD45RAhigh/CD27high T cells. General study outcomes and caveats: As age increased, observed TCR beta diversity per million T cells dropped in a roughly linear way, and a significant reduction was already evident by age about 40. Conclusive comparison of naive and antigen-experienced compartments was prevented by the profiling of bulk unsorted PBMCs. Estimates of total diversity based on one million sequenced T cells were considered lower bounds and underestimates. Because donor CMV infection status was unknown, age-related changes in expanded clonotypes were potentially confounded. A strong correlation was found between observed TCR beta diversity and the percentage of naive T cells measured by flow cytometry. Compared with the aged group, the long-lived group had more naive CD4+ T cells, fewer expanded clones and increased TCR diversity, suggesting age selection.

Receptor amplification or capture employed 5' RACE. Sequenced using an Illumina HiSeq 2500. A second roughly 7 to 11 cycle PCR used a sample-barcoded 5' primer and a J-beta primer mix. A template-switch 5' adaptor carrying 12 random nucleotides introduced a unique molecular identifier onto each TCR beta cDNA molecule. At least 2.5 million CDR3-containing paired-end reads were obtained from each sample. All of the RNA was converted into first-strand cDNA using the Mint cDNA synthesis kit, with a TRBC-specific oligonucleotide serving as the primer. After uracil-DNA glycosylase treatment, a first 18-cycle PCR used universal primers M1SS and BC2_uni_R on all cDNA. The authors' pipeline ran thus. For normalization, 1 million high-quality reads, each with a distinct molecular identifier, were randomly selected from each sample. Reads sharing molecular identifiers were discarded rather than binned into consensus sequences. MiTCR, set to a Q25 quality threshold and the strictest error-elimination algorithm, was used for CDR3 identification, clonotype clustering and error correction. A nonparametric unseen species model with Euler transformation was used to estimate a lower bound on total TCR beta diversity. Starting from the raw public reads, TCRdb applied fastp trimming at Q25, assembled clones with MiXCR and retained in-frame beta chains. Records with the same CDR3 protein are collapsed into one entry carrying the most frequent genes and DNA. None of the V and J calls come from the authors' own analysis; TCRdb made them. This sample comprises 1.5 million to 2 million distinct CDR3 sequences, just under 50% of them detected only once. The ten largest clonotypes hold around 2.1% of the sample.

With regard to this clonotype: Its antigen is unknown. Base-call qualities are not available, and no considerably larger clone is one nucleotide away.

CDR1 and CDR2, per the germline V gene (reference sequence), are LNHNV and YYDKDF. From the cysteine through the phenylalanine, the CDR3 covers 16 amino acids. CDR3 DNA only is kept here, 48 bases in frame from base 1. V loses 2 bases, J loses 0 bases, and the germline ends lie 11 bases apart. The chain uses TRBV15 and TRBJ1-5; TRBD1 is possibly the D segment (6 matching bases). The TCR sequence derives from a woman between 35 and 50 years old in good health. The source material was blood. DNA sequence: TGTGCCACCAGCAGAAGAAGACAGGTTAGCAATCAGCCCCAGCATTTT. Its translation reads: CATSRRRQVSNQPQHF.